This is a list of T cell receptor beta chains from one sample in a study of OX40 agonist ivuxolimab in advanced cancers. Sequenced by immunoSEQ multiplex PCR; TCRdb stores in-frame clones only, minus some. The table has over 95,000 clones, 90% to 95% seen once. Specimen: CD4+ or CD8+ T cells sorted from blood, collected in a trial of the OX40 agonist ivuxolimab. The receptors were gathered from an adult with an advanced solid tumor such as melanoma, head and neck, liver or kidney cancer. Each CDR3 is given with its conserved first and last residue. A D gene is named only where the DNA matches it firmly. A clone size is listed for some rows: how often the clone was seen (once, few, many), or a class if it is expanded.

>TRBV29-1|.|.|TRBJ1-2
CSVFSGGYTF
TGCAGCGTTTTCAGTGGAGGCTACACCTTC
>TRBV7-2|.|.|TRBJ1-1
CASSFADTEAFF
TGTGCCAGCAGCTTCGCGGACACTGAAGCTTTCTTT
>TRBV9|.|.|TRBJ1-1
CASSVAVNTEAFF
TGTGCCAGCAGCGTAGCGGTGAACACTGAAGCTTTCTTT
>TRBV5-4|.|.|TRBJ2-5
CASSLGLGAEGGETQYF
TGTGCCAGCAGCTTGGGCCTCGGGGCGGAAGGAGGAGAGACCCAGTACTTC
>TRBV18|.|.|TRBJ1-4
CASSPSSVGNEKLFF
TGTGCCAGCTCACCATCGTCCGTGGGTAATGAAAAACTGTTTTTT
>TRBV7-3|.|TRBD2|TRBJ2-7
CASSLTGGGRGAYEQYF
TGTGCCAGCAGCTTAACGGGTGGCGGGAGAGGGGCCTACGAGCAGTACTTC
>TRBV19|.|TRBD2|TRBJ2-4
CASSTSGRRAKNIQYF
TGTGCCAGTAGTACTAGCGGGAGGAGAGCCAAAAACATTCAGTACTTC
>TRBV15|.|TRBD1|TRBJ2-5
CATSYSRDRVQETQYF
TGTGCCACCTCGTATTCCCGGGACAGGGTCCAAGAGACCCAGTACTTC
>TRBV5-1|.|TRBD2|TRBJ2-5
CASSASGGETQYF
TGCGCCAGCAGCGCGAGCGGGGGAGAGACCCAGTACTTC
>TRBV6-6|.|.|TRBJ1-3
CATLSAGNTIYF
TGTGCCACGTTATCCGCTGGAAACACCATATATTTT
>TRBV19|.|TRBD1|TRBJ1-5
CASSIQTGGATYQPQHF
TGTGCCAGTAGTATCCAGACAGGGGGAGCGACGTATCAGCCCCAGCATTTT
>TRBV15|.|TRBD1|TRBJ1-5
CATSRGTGGDQPQHF
TGTGCCACCAGCAGAGGGACAGGGGGCGATCAGCCCCAGCATTTT
>TRBV30|.|TRBD1|TRBJ2-4
CAWSVRGDRQYF
TGTGCCTGGAGTGTACGTGGGGACAGACAGTACTTC
>TRBV7-2|.|TRBD1|TRBJ1-4
CASSFRQGNEKLFF
TGTGCCAGCAGCTTCCGACAGGGGAATGAAAAACTGTTTTTT
>TRBV27|.|TRBD1|TRBJ2-7
CASRGTGARVYEQYF
TGTGCCAGCAGGGGGACAGGGGCTAGGGTCTACGAGCAGTACTTC
>TRBV19|.|.|TRBJ1-2
CASKRTGYGYTF
TGTGCCAGTAAAAGAACAGGGTATGGCTACACCTTC
>TRBV15|.|.|TRBJ2-7
CATSRDLGYEQYF
TGTGCCACCAGCAGAGATCTGGGCTACGAGCAGTACTTC
>TRBV19|.|.|TRBJ1-2
CASSITPKYGYTF
TGTGCCAGTAGTATAACACCGAAGTATGGCTACACCTTC
>TRBV7-2|.|TRBD2|TRBJ2-2
CASSLRGGRWDTGELFF
TGTGCCAGCAGCTTACGGGGCGGGAGGTGGGACACCGGGGAGCTGTTTTTT
>TRBV6-6|.|TRBD1|TRBJ1-1
CASSYMGQAEAFF
TGTGCCAGCAGTTACATGGGACAGGCTGAAGCTTTCTTT
>TRBV4-1|.|.|TRBJ2-1
CASSKTGEASGRGEQFF
TGCGCCAGCAGCAAAACCGGGGAAGCATCGGGACGGGGTGAGCAGTTCTTC
>TRBV6-6|.|.|TRBJ2-7
CASSYSPTSLYEQYF
TGTGCCAGCAGTTACTCACCGACTAGTCTCTACGAGCAGTACTTC
>TRBV27|.|TRBD1|TRBJ2-3
CASGLTGATPTDTQYF
TGTGCCAGCGGTTTGACAGGGGCCACCCCCACAGATACGCAGTATTTT
>TRBV11-3|once|TRBD1|TRBJ2-1
CASSKQGRTTSEQFF
TGTGCCAGCAGCAAACAGGGGCGGACGACATCGGAGCAGTTCTTC
>TRBV7-3|once|TRBD2|TRBJ2-3
CASSLGLADPTDTQYF
TGTGCCAGCAGCTTAGGACTAGCGGACCCCACAGATACGCAGTATTTT
>TRBV27|.|.|TRBJ2-1
CATSSYNEQFF
TGTGCCACCAGCTCCTACAATGAGCAGTTCTTC